What follows are 5 T cell receptor beta chains derived from one specimen sequenced in a study of a mutant IDH1 vaccine in newly diagnosed glioma. Time point indicated: week 23, last vaccination. Each dose of the vaccine consisted of 300 ug of mutant IDH1 20-mer peptide, with topical imiquimod. Antigen specificity for these receptors is unknown. TCRdb's table, derived via immunoSEQ multiplex PCR, lists solely in-frame clones and lacks some. The profile covers around 40,000 clones, with approximately 72% appearing a single time and approximately 5.3% taken by the ten largest. Sequences were derived from PBMCs, sampled from a glioma patient whose treatment included an IDH1 peptide vaccine. The receptors stem from a man between 50 and 59 years old with glioma.

The V gene is TRBV28, the J gene TRBJ2-4; D may be TRBD2 (5 bases). The CDR3 length is 16 residues. Per the germline V gene, CDR1 is MDHEN and CDR2 is SYDVKM. The V and J ends lost 1 base and 3 bases respectively, with 13 bases between them. CDR3 protein: CASSLSGSRGKNIQYF. As DNA, the CDR3 is TGTGCCAGCAGTTTATCCGGTTCCCGGGGCAAAAACATTCAGTACTTC.

The chain combines TRBV5-1 with TRBJ1-5; 8 positions match TRBD1. Trimming at V came to 2 bases and at J to 6 bases, leaving 7 bases not matched to a gene. This CDR3 has 15 residues. CDR1 SGHRS and CDR2 YFSETQ come from the germline V gene. The CDR3 region has the DNA TGCGCCAGCAGCTTCGGACAGGGTGATGGTCAGCCCCAGCATTTT. Its translation: CASSFGQGDGQPQHF.

The chain links TRBV28 to TRBJ1-2; D is unclear. The CDR3 is 11 residues long. From germline, CDR1 is MDHEN and CDR2 SYDVKM. The CDR3, as DNA: TGTGGGGCATACGGTAACTATGGCTACACCTTC. This translates into CGAYGNYGYTF.

The chain is built from TRBV10-3 and TRBJ2-7; D is possibly TRBD1 (6 bases). The V and J ends lost 10 bases and 3 bases respectively, with 13 bases between them. CDR1 ENHRY and CDR2 SYGVKD come from the germline V gene. The CDR3 loop spans 12 amino acids. This CDR3 is CATKGTIYEQYF. For the CDR3, the DNA is TGTGCCACCAAGGGGACAATCTACGAGCAGTACTTC.

This chain uses TRBV2 with TRBJ2-3; D is unclear. Looked up from germline, CDR1 is SNHLY and CDR2 is FYNNEI. This CDR3 spans 14 amino acids. The ends were cut back, 4 bases at V and 1 base at J, with 9 bases in the middle. CDR3 sequence (DNA): TGTGCCAGCAGTGCGGCCAAACGCACAGATACGCAGTATTTT. Amino acids: CASSAAKRTDTQYF.